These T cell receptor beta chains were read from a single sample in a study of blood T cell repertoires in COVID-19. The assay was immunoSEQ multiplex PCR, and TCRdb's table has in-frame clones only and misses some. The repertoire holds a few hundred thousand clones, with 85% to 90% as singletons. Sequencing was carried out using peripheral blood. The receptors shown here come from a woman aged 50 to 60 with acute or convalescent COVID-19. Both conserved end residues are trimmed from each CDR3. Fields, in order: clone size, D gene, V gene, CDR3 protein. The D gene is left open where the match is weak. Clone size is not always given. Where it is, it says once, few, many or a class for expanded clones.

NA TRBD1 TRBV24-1 ATSLQGDQPQH
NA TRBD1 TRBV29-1 SVEDWTGGGKSYEQY
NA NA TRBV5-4 ASSLDGNYGYT
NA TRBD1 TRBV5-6 ASSLLWDSAYEQY
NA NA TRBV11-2 ASSLDRAIYEQY
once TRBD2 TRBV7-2 ASSLELAGLGSYEQY
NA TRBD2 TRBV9 ASSVEVAGAPTYNEQF
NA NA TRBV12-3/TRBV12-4 ASSLGTNSPLH
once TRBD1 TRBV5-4 ASSPGQGAIYEQY
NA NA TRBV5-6 ASSRNQRDTQY
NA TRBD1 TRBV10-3 AISEDRTGHQETQY
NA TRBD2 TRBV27 ASRLAGEYNEQF
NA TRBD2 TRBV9 ASSLTGLAGGEQF
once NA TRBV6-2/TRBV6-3 ASSLTPITTYNSPLH
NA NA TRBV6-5 ASSSSRGTNEKLF
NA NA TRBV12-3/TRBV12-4 ASSPEPRVEQY
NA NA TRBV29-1 SVEDYGGPYGYT
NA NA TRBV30 AWMGEGEAF
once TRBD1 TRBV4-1 ASSQGGGSLQGAGEKLF
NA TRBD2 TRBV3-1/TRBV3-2 ASSQLAGPSYNEQF
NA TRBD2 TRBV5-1 ASNERGGAGELF
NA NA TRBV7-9 ASSLRTGDGGYT
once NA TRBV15 ATSSQNHNSPLH
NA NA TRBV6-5 ASSYYGLDNEQF
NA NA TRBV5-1 ASSLEAGLYGYT
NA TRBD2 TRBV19 ASSTIAGGGDTQY
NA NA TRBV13 ASSLGLGDNEQF
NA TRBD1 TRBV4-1 ASSQAQTGTNYGYT
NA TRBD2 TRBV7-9 ASSSSSGGFYNEQF
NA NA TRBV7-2 ASSLGGPTDTQY
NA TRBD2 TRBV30 AWGLAGGGDTQY
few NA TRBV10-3 AISESGGPNYGYT
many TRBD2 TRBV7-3 ASSSLGGTSYNEQF
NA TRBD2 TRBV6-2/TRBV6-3 ASSPGRSSGKYEQF
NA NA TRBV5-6 ASSLGPLRGHSNQPQH
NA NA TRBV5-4 ASSRKAGDTQY
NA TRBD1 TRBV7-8 ASRGRDREGKNYGYT
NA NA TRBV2 ASSDPPGTDTQY
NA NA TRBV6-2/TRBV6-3 ASSYSFRGSPLH
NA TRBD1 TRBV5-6 ASNSGTGPIADTQY